This TCR beta chain was identified in a study of cytomegalovirus exposure and HLA in healthy donors. Findings and limits, study-wide: The study put under 200 TCR beta chains on its list as cytomegalovirus-associated.

About this clone: The target antigen is unknown.

J lost 1 base, V lost 6 bases, and 12 bases had no gene match. This CDR3 contains 18 residues. The germline V gene encodes CDR1 LGHNT and CDR2 FRNRAP. Sequenced by immunoSEQ multiplex PCR; TCRdb stores in-frame clones only, minus some. In the table there are around 180,000 clones, around four fifths of which are singletons. J is TRBJ2-5 and V is TRBV12-5; TRBD2 aligns across 12 bases. The specimen sequenced was PBMCs. The clonotype comes from a young man in good health and CMV-seropositive. In DNA form, the CDR3 reads TGTGCTAGTGGCCAGGGGCTAGCGGGAGGGACCTCCCAAGAGACCCAGTACTTC. This codes for CASGQGLAGGTSQETQYF. Combining the CDR3 with reference TRBV12-5 and TRBJ2-5 gives the whole variable domain DARVTQTPRHKVTEMGQEVTMRCQPILGHNTVFWYRQTMMQGLELLAYFRNRAPLDDSGMPKDRFSAEMPDATLATLKIQPSEPRDSAVYFCASGQGLAGGTSQETQYFGPGTRLLVL.